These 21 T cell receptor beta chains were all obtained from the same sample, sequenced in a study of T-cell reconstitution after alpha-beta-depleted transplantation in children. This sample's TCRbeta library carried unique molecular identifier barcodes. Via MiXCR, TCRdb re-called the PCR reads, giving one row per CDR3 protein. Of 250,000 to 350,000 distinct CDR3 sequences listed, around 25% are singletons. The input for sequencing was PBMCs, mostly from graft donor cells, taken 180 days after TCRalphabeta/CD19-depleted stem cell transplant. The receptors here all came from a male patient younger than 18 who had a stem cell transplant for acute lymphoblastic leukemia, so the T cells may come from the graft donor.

The CDR3 reads CASSLDRGTVGYEQYF. CDR3 in DNA: TGTGCCAGCAGCCTTGACCGGGGAACAGTAGGGTACGAGCAGTACTTC. The chain links TRBV5-5 to TRBJ2-7, with D perhaps matching TRBD2 (5 bases). The CDR3 spans 16 residues. The V and J ends lost 4 bases and 4 bases respectively, with 21 bases between them. Germline CDR1 is SGHKS and CDR2 is YYEKEE (reference sequence).

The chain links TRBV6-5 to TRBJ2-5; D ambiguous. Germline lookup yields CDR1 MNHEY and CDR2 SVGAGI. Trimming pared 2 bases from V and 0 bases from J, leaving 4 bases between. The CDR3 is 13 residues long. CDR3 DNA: TGTGCCAGCAGTTACGGGTACCAAGAGACCCAGTACTTC. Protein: CASSYGYQETQYF.

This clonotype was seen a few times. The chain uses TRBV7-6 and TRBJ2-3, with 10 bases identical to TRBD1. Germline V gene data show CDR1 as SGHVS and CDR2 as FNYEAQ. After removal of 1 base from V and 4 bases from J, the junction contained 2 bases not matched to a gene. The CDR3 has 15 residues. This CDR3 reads CASSLGTGGSDTQYF. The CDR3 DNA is TGTGCCAGCAGCTTAGGGACAGGGGGATCAGATACGCAGTATTTT.

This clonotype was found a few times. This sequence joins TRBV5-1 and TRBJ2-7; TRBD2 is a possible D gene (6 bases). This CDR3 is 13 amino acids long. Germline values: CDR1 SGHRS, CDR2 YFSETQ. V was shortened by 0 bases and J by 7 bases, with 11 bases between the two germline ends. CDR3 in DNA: TGCGCCAGCAGCTTGGCTGGCGGGATTGAGCAGTACTTC. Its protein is CASSLAGGIEQYF.

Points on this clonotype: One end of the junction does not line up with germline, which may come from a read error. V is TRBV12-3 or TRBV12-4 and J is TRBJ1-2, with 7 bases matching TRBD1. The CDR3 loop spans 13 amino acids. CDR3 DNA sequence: TGTGCCAGCAGTAAAGACAGGGACTATGGATACACCTTC. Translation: CASSKDRDYGYTF.

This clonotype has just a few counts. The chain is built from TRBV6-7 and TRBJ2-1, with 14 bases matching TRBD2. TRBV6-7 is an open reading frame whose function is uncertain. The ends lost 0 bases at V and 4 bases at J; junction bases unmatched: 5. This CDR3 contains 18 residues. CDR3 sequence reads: CASSYSRGTSGSYNEQFF. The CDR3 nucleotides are TGTGCCAGCAGTTACTCGAGGGGGACTAGCGGGAGTTACAATGAGCAGTTCTTC.

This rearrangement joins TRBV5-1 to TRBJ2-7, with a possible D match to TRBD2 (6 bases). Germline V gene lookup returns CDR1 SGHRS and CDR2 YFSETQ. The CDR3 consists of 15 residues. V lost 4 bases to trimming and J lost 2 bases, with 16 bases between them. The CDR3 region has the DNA TGCGCCAGCAGCGAGCCGGGACTTGCTCCCTACGAGCAGTACTTC. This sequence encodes CASSEPGLAPYEQYF.

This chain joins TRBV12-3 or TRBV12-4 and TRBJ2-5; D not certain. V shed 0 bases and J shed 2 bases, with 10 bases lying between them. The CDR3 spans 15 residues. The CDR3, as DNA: TGTGCCAGCAGTTTAGCGCTGAGACGGCAAGAGACCCAGTACTTC. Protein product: CASSLALRRQETQYF.

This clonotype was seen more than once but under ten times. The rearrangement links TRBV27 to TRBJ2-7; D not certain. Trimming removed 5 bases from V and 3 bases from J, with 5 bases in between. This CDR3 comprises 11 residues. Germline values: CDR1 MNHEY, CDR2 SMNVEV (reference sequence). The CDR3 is CASSHRYEQYF. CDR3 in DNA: TGTGCCAGCAGTCATCGCTACGAGCAGTACTTC.

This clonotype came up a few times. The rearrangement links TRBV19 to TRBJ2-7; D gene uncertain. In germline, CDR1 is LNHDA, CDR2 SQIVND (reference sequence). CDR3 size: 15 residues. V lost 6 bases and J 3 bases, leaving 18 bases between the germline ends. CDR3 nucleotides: TGTGCCAGTAGCACCGGACCGGCCTCCGTCTACGAGCAGTACTTC. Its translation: CASSTGPASVYEQYF.

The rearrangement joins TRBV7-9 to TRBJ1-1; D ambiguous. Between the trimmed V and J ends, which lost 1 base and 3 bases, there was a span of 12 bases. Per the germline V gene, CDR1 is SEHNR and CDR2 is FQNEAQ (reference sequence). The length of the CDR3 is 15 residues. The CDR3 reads CASSLGDPMDTEAFF. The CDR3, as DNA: TGTGCCAGCAGCTTAGGGGATCCGATGGACACTGAAGCTTTCTTT.

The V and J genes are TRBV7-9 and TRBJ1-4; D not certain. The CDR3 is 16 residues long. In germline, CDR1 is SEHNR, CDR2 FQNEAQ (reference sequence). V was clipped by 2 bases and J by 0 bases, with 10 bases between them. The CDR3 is CASSLTMPTTNEKLFF. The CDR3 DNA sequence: TGTGCCAGCAGCTTAACGATGCCTACAACTAATGAAAAACTGTTTTTT.

CDR3 sequence (DNA): TGTGCCAGCAGCCTAGCAGGGGAGCCAACCTACGAGCAGTACTTC. Its translation is CASSLAGEPTYEQYF. The chain is built from TRBV12-3 or TRBV12-4 and TRBJ2-7; D might be TRBD1 (6 bases). Trimming stripped 6 bases from V and 2 bases from J, with 17 bases between. This CDR3 has 15 amino acids.

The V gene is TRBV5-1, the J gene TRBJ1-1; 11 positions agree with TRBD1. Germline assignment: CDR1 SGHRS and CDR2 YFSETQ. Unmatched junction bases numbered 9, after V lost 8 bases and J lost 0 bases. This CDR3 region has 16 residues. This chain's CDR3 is CASTGTGGLMNTEAFF. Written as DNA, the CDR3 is TGCGCCAGTACCGGGACAGGGGGACTTATGAACACTGAAGCTTTCTTT.

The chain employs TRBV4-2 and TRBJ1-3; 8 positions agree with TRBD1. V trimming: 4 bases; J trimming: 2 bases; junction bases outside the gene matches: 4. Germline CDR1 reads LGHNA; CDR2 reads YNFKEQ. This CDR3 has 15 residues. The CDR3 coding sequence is TGTGCCAGCAGCCTCCCGGACAGGGCTGGAAACACCATATATTTT. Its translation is CASSLPDRAGNTIYF.

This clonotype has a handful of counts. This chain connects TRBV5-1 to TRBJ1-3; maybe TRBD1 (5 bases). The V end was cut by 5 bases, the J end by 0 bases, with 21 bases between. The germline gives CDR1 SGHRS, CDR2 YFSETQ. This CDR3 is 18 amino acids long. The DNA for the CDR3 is TGCGCCAGCAGACATCGCAGACGACAGTGGAACTCTGGAAACACCATATATTTT. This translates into CASRHRRRQWNSGNTIYF.

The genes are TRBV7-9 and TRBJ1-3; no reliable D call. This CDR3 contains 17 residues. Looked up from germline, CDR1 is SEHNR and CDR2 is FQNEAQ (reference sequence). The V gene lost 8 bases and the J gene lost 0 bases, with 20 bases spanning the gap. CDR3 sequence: CASWGRDNPLSGNTIYF. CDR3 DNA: TGTGCCAGCTGGGGAAGGGATAATCCCCTCTCTGGAAACACCATATATTTT.

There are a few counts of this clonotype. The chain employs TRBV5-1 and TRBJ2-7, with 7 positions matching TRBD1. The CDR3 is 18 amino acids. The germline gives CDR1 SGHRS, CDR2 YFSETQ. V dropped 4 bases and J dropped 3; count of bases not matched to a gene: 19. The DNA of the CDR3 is TGCGCCAGCAGCGCCAGGCCAACAGGGGCCGCTGGATTCTACGAGCAGTACTTC. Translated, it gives CASSARPTGAAGFYEQYF. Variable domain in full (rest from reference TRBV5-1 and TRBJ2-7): KAGVTQTPRYLIKTRGQQVTLSCSPISGHRSVSWYQQTPGQGLQFLFEYFSETQRNKGNFPGRFSGRQFSNSRSEMNVSTLELGDSALYLCASSARPTGAAGFYEQYFGPGTRLTVT.

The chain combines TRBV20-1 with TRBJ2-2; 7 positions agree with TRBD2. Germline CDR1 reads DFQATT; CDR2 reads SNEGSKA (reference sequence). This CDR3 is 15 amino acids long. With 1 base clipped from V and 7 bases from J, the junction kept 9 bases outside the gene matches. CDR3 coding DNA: TGCAGTGCTAGAGGACGGGGGAGGGCCTTCGGGGAGCTGTTTTTT. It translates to CSARGRGRAFGELFF.

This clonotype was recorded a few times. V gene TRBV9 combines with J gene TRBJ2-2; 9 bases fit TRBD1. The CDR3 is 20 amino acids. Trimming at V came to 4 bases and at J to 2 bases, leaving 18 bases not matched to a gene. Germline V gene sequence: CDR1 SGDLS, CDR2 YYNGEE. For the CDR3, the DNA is TGTGCCAGCAGCCTCCCCGGGACAGGGTTCCCTTCGTCCAACACCGGGGAGCTGTTTTTT. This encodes CASSLPGTGFPSSNTGELFF.

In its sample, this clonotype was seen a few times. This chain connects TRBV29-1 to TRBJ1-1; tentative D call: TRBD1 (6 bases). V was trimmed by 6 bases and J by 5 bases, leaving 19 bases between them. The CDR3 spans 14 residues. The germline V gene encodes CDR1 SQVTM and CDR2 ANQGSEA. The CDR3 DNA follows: TGCAGCGTCGTCCCTTGGGGGGCGGGGACTGAAGCTTTCTTT. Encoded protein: CSVVPWGAGTEAFF. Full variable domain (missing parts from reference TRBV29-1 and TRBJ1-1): SAVISQKPSRDICQRGTSLTIQCQVDSQVTMMFWYRQQPGQSLTLIATANQGSEATYESGFVIDKFPISRPNLTFSTLTVSNMSPEDSSIYLCSVVPWGAGTEAFFGQGTRLTVV.